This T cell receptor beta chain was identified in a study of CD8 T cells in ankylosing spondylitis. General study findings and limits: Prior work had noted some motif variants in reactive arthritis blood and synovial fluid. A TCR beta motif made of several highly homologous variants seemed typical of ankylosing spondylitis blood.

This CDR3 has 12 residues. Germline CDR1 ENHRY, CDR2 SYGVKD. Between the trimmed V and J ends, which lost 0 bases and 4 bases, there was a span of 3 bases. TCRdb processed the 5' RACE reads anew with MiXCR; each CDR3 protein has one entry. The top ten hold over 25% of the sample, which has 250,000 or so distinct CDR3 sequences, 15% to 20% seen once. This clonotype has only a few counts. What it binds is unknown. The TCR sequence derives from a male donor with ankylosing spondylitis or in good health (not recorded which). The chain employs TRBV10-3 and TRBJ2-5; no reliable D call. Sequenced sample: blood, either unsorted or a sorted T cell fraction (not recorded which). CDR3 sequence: CAISESPETQYF. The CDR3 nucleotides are TGTGCCATCAGTGAGTCCCCAGAGACCCAGTACTTC.